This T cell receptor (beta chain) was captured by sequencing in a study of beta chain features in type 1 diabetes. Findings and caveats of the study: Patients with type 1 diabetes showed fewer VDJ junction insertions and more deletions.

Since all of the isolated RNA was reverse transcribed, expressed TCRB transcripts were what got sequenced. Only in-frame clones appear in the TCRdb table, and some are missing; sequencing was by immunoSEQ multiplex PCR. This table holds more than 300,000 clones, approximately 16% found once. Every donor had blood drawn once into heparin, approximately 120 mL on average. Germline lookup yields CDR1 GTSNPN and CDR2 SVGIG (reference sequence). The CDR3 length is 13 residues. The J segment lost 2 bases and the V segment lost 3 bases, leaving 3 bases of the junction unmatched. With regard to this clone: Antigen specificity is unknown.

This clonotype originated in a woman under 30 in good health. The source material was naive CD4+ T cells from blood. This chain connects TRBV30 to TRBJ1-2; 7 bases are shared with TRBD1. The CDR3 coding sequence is TGTGCCTGGAGCATGACAGGGAACTATGGCTACACCTTC. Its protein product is CAWSMTGNYGYTF.